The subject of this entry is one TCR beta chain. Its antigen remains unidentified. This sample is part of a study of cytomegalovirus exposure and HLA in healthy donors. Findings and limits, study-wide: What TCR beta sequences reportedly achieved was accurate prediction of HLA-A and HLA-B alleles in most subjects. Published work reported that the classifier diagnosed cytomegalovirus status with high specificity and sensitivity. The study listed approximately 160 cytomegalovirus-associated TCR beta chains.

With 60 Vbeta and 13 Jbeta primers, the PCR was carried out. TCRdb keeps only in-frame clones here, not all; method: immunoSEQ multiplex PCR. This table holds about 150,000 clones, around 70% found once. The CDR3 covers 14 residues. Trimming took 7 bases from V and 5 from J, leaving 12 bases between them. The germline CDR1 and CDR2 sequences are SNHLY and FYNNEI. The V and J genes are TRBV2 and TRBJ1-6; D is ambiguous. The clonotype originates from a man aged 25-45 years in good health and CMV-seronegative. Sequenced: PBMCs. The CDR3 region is CASNPPSDNSPLHF. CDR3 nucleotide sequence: TGTGCCAGCAACCCTCCGAGTGATAATTCACCCCTCCACTTT.